Listed here are 22 T cell receptor beta chains from one sample, sequenced in a study of blood T cell repertoires in COVID-19. Method: immunoSEQ multiplex PCR; TCRdb's copy keeps in-frame clones and lacks some. The sample yields roughly 170,000 clones, around 80% seen once. Sequencing was done on a sample of PBMCs or T cells enriched from blood (not recorded which). The receptors come from a middle-aged man who had recovered from COVID-19.

The chain uses TRBV3-1 (or the pseudogene TRBV3-2) and TRBJ1-1; D is perhaps TRBD1 (6 bases). This CDR3 has 13 amino acids. Trimming took off 1 base at V and 6 bases at J, with 9 bases between the two ends. Germline CDR1 is LGHDT and CDR2 is YNNKEL (reference sequence). The CDR3 bases are TGTGCCAGCAGCCAAGTCAGGACAGCTGAAGCTTTCTTT. Translated, it gives CASSQVRTAEAFF.

The chain uses TRBV18 and TRBJ1-1; D remains ambiguous. Germline V gives CDR1 KGHSH, CDR2 LQKENI. Trimming cost V 5 bases and J 1 base, with 11 bases left between them. The CDR3 has 14 residues. In DNA, the CDR3 is TGTGCCAGCTCAGGGCAGAGCCAGAACACTGAAGCTTTCTTT. It specifies CASSGQSQNTEAFF. The full variable domain, completed using reference TRBV18 and TRBJ1-1, is NAGVMQNPRHLVRRRGQEARLRCSPMKGHSHVYWYRQLPEEGLKFMVYLQKENIIDESGMPKERFSAEFPKEGPSILRIQQVVRGDSAAYFCASSGQSQNTEAFFGQGTRLTVV.

The chain couples TRBV9 to TRBJ2-5; D might be TRBD1 (6 bases). Between the trimmed V and J ends, which lost 0 bases and 4 bases, there was a span of 13 bases. This CDR3 region has 15 residues. Germline values: CDR1 SGDLS, CDR2 YYNGEE. The CDR3 loop reads CASSVGILGAETQYF. The DNA for the CDR3 is TGTGCCAGCAGCGTAGGCATTCTGGGGGCAGAGACCCAGTACTTC.

This rearrangement joins TRBV2 to TRBJ1-3; D unresolved. Germline CDR1 SNHLY, CDR2 FYNNEI. The CDR3 sequence is 14 residues long. Trimming left V 1 base short and J 1 base short, with 5 bases between. CDR3 in DNA: TGTGCCAGCAGTGAAGGACATTCTGGAAACACCATATATTTT. Encoded protein: CASSEGHSGNTIYF.

As DNA, the CDR3 is TGCGCCAGCAGCCGCCAGGGGACCTATAATTCACCCCTCCACTTT. The encoded protein is CASSRQGTYNSPLHF. The rearrangement uses TRBV5-1 and TRBJ1-6; weak D call: TRBD1 (6 bases). The germline V gene encodes CDR1 SGHRS and CDR2 YFSETQ. The CDR3 extends over 15 amino acids. Trimming removed 4 bases from V and 2 bases from J, with 10 bases in between.

This clone was seen only once. Since a much larger clone is just one base distant, this may be a read error. This chain uses TRBV4-1 with TRBJ2-7; TRBD2 is a possible D gene (6 bases). Germline-derived CDR1 and CDR2 are MGHRA and YSYEKL. V lost 3 bases and J 0 bases, leaving 15 bases between the germline ends. This CDR3 is 16 amino acids long. CDR3 in amino acids: CASSQRRAASSYEQYF. CDR3 nucleotide sequence: TGCGCCAGCAGCCAGAGGAGGGCCGCGAGCTCCTACGAGCAGTACTTC.

The chain has TRBV4-1 and TRBJ2-5, with D tentatively TRBD1 (6 bases). Trimming shortened V by 6 bases and J by 4 bases, and 21 bases separated the two germline ends. CDR1 is MGHRA and CDR2 is YSYEKL in the germline V gene. This CDR3 contains 16 residues. The CDR3 protein is CASSPPYTGLGETQYF. CDR3 coding DNA: TGCGCCAGCAGTCCCCCCTATACAGGGTTAGGAGAGACCCAGTACTTC.

This clone was recorded once. This chain uses TRBV5-8 with TRBJ1-2; D uncertain. The V end lost 2 bases, the J end lost 5 bases, and 7 bases lay between the germline ends. This CDR3 has 12 residues. Germline loops: CDR1 SGHTS, CDR2 YDEGEE. The CDR3 sequence is CASSLEDYGYTF. Here the CDR3 DNA reads TGTGCCAGCAGCTTAGAGGATTATGGCTACACCTTC. Full variable domain (rest looked up from reference TRBV5-8 and TRBJ1-2): EAGVTQSPTHLIKTRGQQATLRCSPISGHTSVYWYQQALGLGLQFLLWYDEGEERNRGNFPPRFSGRQFPNYSSELNVNALELEDSALYLCASSLEDYGYTFGSGTRLTVV.

This clone was detected ten times or more. The chain carries TRBV19 and TRBJ1-5, with no clear D. The V gene's germline CDR1 is LNHDA and CDR2 SQIVND (reference sequence). V was cut by 1 base and J by 4 bases, with 11 bases left in between. The CDR3 totals 15 residues. The CDR3 spells CASSIVGRENQPQHF. The CDR3 region has the DNA TGTGCCAGTAGTATAGTAGGCCGGGAGAATCAGCCCCAGCATTTT.

The rearrangement uses TRBV19 and TRBJ2-7; D ambiguous. The CDR3 covers 13 residues. V was pared by 9 bases and J by 3 bases, with 15 bases between. CDR1 LNHDA and CDR2 SQIVND come from the germline V gene (reference sequence). The CDR3 loop is CASAAAARYEQYF. The CDR3 coding sequence is TGTGCCAGCGCCGCGGCGGCTCGCTACGAGCAGTACTTC.

This clone appeared once. The chain employs TRBV6-5 and TRBJ2-1, with D unresolved. Germline-derived CDR1 and CDR2 are MNHEY and SVGAGI. This CDR3 contains 11 residues. V lost 4 bases, J lost 6 bases, and 4 bases lay in between. The CDR3 sequence is CASSSLNEQFF. As DNA, the CDR3 is TGTGCCAGCAGTTCCCTCAATGAGCAGTTCTTC.

The chain employs TRBV4-3 and TRBJ2-3, with a possible D match to TRBD1 (5 bases). With 2 bases removed from V and 6 bases from J, the gap between germline ends came to 12 bases. CDR3 length: 14 amino acids. The germline V gene encodes CDR1 LGHNA and CDR2 YSLEER. The CDR3 reads CASSQQGNGDTQYF. CDR3 in DNA: TGCGCCAGCAGCCAACAGGGAAACGGGGATACGCAGTATTTT.

J is TRBJ1-1 and V is TRBV4-1; no clear D gene. V lost 4 bases, J lost 0 bases, and 12 bases lay in between. CDR3 size: 15 residues. Germline V gene lookup returns CDR1 MGHRA and CDR2 YSYEKL. Here the CDR3 DNA reads TGCGCCAGCAGCCCCTCTGGTGGCCTGAACACTGAAGCTTTCTTT. Protein sequence: CASSPSGGLNTEAFF.

J is TRBJ1-2 and V is TRBV30, with TRBD1 matching over 8 bases. The CDR3 totals 15 residues. Losses at the gene ends were 0 bases for V and 6 bases for J; bases not matched to a gene: 9. CDR1 and CDR2 (germline): GTSNPN, SVGIG (reference sequence). The CDR3 sequence is CAWSVGAGGNDGYTF. CDR3 sequence (DNA): TGTGCCTGGAGTGTCGGGGCAGGGGGCAACGATGGCTACACCTTC. Full variable domain (missing parts from reference TRBV30 and TRBJ1-2): SQTIHQWPATLVQPVGSPLSLECTVEGTSNPNLYWYRQAAGRGLQLLFYSVGIGQISSEVPQNLSASRPQDRQFILSSKKLLLSDSGFYLCAWSVGAGGNDGYTFGSGTRLTVV.

The chain carries TRBV4-1 and TRBJ1-3; D is ambiguous. Trimming cost V 0 bases and J 0 bases, with 9 bases left between them. CDR1 is MGHRA, CDR2 YSYEKL, per germline. The CDR3 is 16 amino acids. CDR3 DNA: TGCGCCAGCAGCCAAGATGCGGGGATCTCTGGAAACACCATATATTTT. Translation gives CASSQDAGISGNTIYF.

V and J are TRBV30 and TRBJ1-5; unclear D gene. The V gene's germline CDR1 is GTSNPN and CDR2 SVGIG (reference sequence). The CDR3 contains 13 residues. V lost 0 bases and J 6 bases, leaving 9 bases between the germline ends. CDR3 sequence reads: CAWSVQPRQPQHF. CDR3 nucleotide sequence: TGTGCCTGGAGTGTACAGCCACGTCAGCCCCAGCATTTT.

The chain is built from TRBV2 and TRBJ1-3, with a possible D match to TRBD1 (6 bases). The CDR3 contains 17 residues. Looked up from germline, CDR1 is SNHLY and CDR2 is FYNNEI. V was trimmed by 6 bases and J by 2 bases, leaving 20 bases between them. CDR3 in DNA: TGTGCCAGCAGCCCTCAAAGGGCACAGGGACCTGGAAACACCATATATTTT. Protein: CASSPQRAQGPGNTIYF.

This chain connects TRBV5-1 to TRBJ1-4; TRBD1 might be the D (5 bases). CDR3 length: 15 residues. Deletions cut 0 bases from V and 8 bases from J, with 14 bases between. The germline V gene encodes CDR1 SGHRS and CDR2 YFSETQ. CDR3: CASSLVPGQREKLFF. DNA for the CDR3: TGCGCCAGCAGCTTGGTCCCAGGGCAGAGGGAAAAACTGTTTTTT.

This chain uses TRBV27 with TRBJ2-7; 9 bases align to TRBD1. The CDR3 loop spans 16 amino acids. Germline loops: CDR1 MNHEY, CDR2 SMNVEV (reference sequence). J gave up 4 bases and V 2 bases, and 9 bases lay outside the gene matches. CDR3 region: CASSLNRDRVLYEQYF. The CDR3 DNA is TGTGCCAGCAGTTTAAATCGGGACAGGGTGTTGTACGAGCAGTACTTC.

This clone appeared a few times. This chain uses TRBV15 with TRBJ1-3; D might be TRBD1 (5 bases). Between the trimmed V and J ends, which lost 7 bases and 1 base, there was a span of 14 bases. Germline-derived CDR1 and CDR2 are LNHNV and YYDKDF (reference sequence). This CDR3 comprises 15 residues. As DNA, the CDR3 is TGTGCCACCATACAGGACTACCGATCTGGAAACACCATATATTTT. Its translation is CATIQDYRSGNTIYF.

The J gene is TRBJ2-3, the V gene TRBV11-2; TRBD2 is a possible D gene (6 bases). CDR1 is SGHAT and CDR2 is FQNNGV in the germline V gene. The CDR3 consists of 17 residues. Between the trimmed V and J ends, which lost 1 base and 3 bases, there was a span of 17 bases. For the CDR3, the DNA is TGTGCCAGCAGCTTAGCCATGACGGGGGTCCGAACAGATACGCAGTATTTT. Amino acid sequence: CASSLAMTGVRTDTQYF.

In its sample, this clone was seen a few times. The chain couples TRBV7-9 to TRBJ1-1; 8 bases are shared with TRBD1. V lost 8 bases and J lost 0; bases outside the gene matches: 8. The germline V gene has CDR1 SEHNR and CDR2 FQNEAQ (reference sequence). This CDR3 contains 15 residues. The CDR3 sequence: CASVRPGGMNTEAFF. CDR3 sequence (DNA): TGTGCCAGCGTTCGTCCAGGGGGCATGAACACTGAAGCTTTCTTT.